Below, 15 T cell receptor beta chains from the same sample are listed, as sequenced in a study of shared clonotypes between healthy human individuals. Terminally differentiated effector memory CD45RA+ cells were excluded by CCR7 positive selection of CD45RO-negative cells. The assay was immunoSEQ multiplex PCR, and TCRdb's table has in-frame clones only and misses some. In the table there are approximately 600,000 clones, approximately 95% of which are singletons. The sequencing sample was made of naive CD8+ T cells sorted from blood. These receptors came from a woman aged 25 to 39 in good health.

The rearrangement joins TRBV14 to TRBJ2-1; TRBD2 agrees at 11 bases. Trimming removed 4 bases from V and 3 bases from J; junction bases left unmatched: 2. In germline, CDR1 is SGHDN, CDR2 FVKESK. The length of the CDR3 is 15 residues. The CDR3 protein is CASSLTSGGYNEQFF. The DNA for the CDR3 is TGTGCCAGCAGCCTCACTAGCGGGGGCTACAATGAGCAGTTCTTC.

The CDR3 region has the DNA TGCGCCAGCAGCCAAGAAGCTTTAACAGGTGTAAATCAGCCCCAGCATTTT. Protein product: CASSQEALTGVNQPQHF. The rearrangement joins TRBV4-1 to TRBJ1-5, with a tentative D call TRBD1 (5 bases). Germline CDR1 reads MGHRA; CDR2 reads YSYEKL. CDR3 length: 17 residues. Trimming left V 0 bases short and J 4 bases short, with 16 bases between.

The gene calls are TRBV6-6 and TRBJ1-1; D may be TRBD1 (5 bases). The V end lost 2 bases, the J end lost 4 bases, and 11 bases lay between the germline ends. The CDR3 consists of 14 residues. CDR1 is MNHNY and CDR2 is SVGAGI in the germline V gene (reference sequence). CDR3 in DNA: TGTGCCAGCAGTTACACCCCAGGGAGCACTGAAGCTTTCTTT. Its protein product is CASSYTPGSTEAFF.

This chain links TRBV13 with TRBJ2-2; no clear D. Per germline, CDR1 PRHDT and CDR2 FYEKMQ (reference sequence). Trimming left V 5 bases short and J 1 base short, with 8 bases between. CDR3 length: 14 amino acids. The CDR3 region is CASSPDGNTGELFF. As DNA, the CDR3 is TGTGCCAGCAGCCCCGACGGGAACACCGGGGAGCTGTTTTTT.

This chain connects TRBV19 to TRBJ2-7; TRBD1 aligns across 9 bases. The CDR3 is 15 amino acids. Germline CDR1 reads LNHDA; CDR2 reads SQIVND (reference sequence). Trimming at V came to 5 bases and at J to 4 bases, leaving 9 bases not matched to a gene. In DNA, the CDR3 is TGTGCCAGTAGTCCGACACAGGGGGCTGGATACGAGCAGTACTTC. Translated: CASSPTQGAGYEQYF.

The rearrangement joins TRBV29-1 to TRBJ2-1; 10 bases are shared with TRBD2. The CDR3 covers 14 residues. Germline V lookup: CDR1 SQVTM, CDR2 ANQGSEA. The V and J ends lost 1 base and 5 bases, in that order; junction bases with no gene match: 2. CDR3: CSVEGTSGHNEQFF. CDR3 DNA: TGCAGCGTTGAAGGGACTAGCGGCCACAATGAGCAGTTCTTC.

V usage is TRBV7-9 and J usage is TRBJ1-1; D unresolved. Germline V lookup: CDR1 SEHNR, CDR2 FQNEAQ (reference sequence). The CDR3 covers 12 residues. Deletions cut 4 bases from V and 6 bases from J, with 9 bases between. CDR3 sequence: CASSYQGAEAFF. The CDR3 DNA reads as TGTGCCAGCAGCTATCAAGGCGCTGAAGCTTTCTTT.

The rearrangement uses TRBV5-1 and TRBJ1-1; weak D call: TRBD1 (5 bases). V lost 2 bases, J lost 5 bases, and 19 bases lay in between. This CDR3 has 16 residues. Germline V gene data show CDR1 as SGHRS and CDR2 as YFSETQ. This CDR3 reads CASSFRSQGGGTEAFF. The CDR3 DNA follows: TGCGCCAGCAGCTTTCGGTCTCAGGGTGGAGGGACTGAAGCTTTCTTT.

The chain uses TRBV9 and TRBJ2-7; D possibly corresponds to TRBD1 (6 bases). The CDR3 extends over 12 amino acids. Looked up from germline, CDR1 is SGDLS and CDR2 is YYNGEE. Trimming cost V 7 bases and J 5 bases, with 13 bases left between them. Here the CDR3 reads CASSKAGDEQYF. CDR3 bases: TGTGCCAGCTCCAAAGCAGGGGACGAGCAGTACTTC.

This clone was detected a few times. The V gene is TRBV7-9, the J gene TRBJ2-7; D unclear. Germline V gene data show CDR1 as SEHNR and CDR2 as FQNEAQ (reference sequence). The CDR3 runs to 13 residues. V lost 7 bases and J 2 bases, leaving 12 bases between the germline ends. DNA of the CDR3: TGTGCCAGCACTGAAGACGGAGCCTACGAGCAGTACTTC. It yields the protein CASTEDGAYEQYF.

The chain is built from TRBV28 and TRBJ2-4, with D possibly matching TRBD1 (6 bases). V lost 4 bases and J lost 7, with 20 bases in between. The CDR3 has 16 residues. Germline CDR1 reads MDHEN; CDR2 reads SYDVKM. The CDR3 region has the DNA TGTGCCAGCAGTTCCGGGTCAGAGGGGCAGGGGAACATTCAGTACTTC. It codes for CASSSGSEGQGNIQYF.

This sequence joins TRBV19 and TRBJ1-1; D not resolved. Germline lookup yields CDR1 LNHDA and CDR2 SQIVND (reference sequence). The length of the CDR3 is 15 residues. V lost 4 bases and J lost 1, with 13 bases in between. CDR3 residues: CASSRHGRSNTEAFF. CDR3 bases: TGTGCCAGTAGTAGACATGGGCGGTCGAACACTGAAGCTTTCTTT.

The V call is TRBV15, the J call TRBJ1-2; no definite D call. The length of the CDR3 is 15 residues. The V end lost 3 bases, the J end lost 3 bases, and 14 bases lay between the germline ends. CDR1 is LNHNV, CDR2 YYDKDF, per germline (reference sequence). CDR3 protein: CATSRGTPAHYGYTF. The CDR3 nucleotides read TGTGCCACCAGCAGGGGAACACCCGCCCACTATGGCTACACCTTC. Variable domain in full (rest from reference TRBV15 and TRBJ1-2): DAMVIQNPRYQVTQFGKPVTLSCSQTLNHNVMYWYQQKSSQAPKLLFHYYDKDFNNEADTPDNFQSRRPNTSFCFLDIRSPGLGDTAMYLCATSRGTPAHYGYTFGSGTRLTVV.

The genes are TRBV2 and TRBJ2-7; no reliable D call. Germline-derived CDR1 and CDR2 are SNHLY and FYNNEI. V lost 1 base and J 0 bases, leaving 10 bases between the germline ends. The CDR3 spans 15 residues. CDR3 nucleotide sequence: TGTGCCAGCAGTGAAGACTACTCGAGCTCCTACGAGCAGTACTTC. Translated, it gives CASSEDYSSSYEQYF.

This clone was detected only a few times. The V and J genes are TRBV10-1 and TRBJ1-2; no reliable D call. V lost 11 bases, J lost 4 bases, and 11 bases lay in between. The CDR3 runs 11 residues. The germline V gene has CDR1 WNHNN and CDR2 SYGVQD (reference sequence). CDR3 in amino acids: CAEGPGYGYTF. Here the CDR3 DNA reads TGCGCCGAAGGGCCTGGCTATGGCTACACCTTC.